What follows are 16 T cell receptor beta chains derived from one specimen sequenced in a study of blood T cells in healthy people across ages. The use of a sample-barcoded 5' primer and a J-beta primer mix characterized a second PCR of 7 to 11 cycles. TCRdb reanalysed the 5' RACE reads using MiXCR and keeps one entry per CDR3 protein. The repertoire holds about a million distinct CDR3 sequences, roughly 51% seen once, with about 22% in the top ten. The sequenced sample consisted of blood. These receptor sequences come from a woman aged 55-70 years in good health.

This clonotype was observed a handful of times. The CDR3 nucleotides are TGCAGTGCTAGTCCAGGCTCCTACAATGAGCAGTACTTC. Translation gives CSASPGSYNEQYF. The J gene is TRBJ2-1, the V gene TRBV20-1; D call uncertain. Near its end, the DNA agrees better with TRBJ2-7, so the J call may be wrong. This CDR3 spans 13 amino acids. Germline CDR1 reads DFQATT; CDR2 reads SNEGSKA (reference sequence).

CDR3 sequence reads: CASSSIPTVTYGYTF. DNA for the CDR3: TGTGCCAGCAGCTCCATTCCTACAGTTACCTATGGCTACACCTTC. The V and J genes are TRBV12-3 or TRBV12-4 and TRBJ1-2; D unresolved. This CDR3 is 15 amino acids long. V dropped 6 bases and J dropped 4 bases, with 18 bases sitting between them.

This chain connects TRBV20-1 to TRBJ2-7; D unclear. This CDR3 has 14 residues. The V gene lost 5 bases and the J gene lost 3 bases, with 17 bases spanning the gap. CDR1 DFQATT and CDR2 SNEGSKA come from the germline V gene (reference sequence). Here the CDR3 DNA reads TGCAGTGCTCCCCGTCCTATCCCGAACTACGAGCAGTACTTC. It codes for CSAPRPIPNYEQYF.

This clonotype was observed a few times. The rearrangement uses TRBV20-1 and TRBJ2-3; TRBD2 aligns across 12 bases. Unmatched junction bases numbered 10, after V lost 3 bases and J lost 0 bases. Germline lookup yields CDR1 DFQATT and CDR2 SNEGSKA (reference sequence). The CDR3 length is 18 residues. Here the CDR3 reads CSASGGLAGGPSTDTQYF. The CDR3 bases are TGCAGTGCTAGTGGGGGGCTAGCGGGAGGGCCTAGCACAGATACGCAGTATTTT.

V gene TRBV6-6 combines with J gene TRBJ2-1; D may correspond to TRBD1 or TRBD2 (5 bases each). Between the trimmed V and J ends, which lost 7 bases and 15 bases, there was a span of 25 bases. Germline lookup yields CDR1 MNHNY and CDR2 SVGAGI (reference sequence). The CDR3 totals 14 residues. The CDR3 reads CASTLPAGTSVWFF. In DNA, the CDR3 is TGTGCCAGCACGTTACCCGCCGGGACGTCAGTTTGGTTCTTC.

This clonotype was recorded a few times. The rearrangement joins TRBV5-1 to TRBJ2-3, with D perhaps matching TRBD2 (6 bases). The germline CDR1 and CDR2 sequences are SGHRS and YFSETQ. This CDR3 spans 16 amino acids. Trimming stripped 0 bases from V and 2 bases from J, with 13 bases between. The CDR3 coding sequence is TGCGCCAGCAGCTTGGCGGCTAGCGAGAACACAGATACGCAGTATTTT. Protein product: CASSLAASENTDTQYF.

CDR3 residues: CASEGGREAFF. The CDR3 nucleotides are TGTGCCAGCGAAGGGGGGCGAGAAGCTTTCTTT. The V call is TRBV6-2 or TRBV6-3, the J call TRBJ1-1, with a tentative D call TRBD1 (6 bases). With 8 bases removed from V and 8 bases from J, the gap between germline ends came to 12 bases. Germline V gene sequence: CDR1 MNHEY, CDR2 SVGEGT. CDR3 length equals 11 residues.

The chain combines TRBV4-1 with TRBJ1-1; D ambiguous. CDR1 MGHRA and CDR2 YSYEKL come from the germline V gene. The CDR3 consists of 14 residues. The V and J ends lost 8 bases and 0 bases respectively, with 13 bases between them. The CDR3 sequence is CASLRDPMNTEAFF. The CDR3 region has the DNA TGCGCCAGCCTACGGGATCCAATGAACACTGAAGCTTTCTTT.

The chain links TRBV7-2 to TRBJ2-7; D is ambiguous. Near its end, the DNA agrees better with TRBJ2-5, so the J call may be wrong. The germline gives CDR1 SGHTA, CDR2 FQGNSA. This CDR3 region has 12 residues. The CDR3 DNA reads TGTGCCAGCAGCTCCCTGACGGAGACCCAGTACTTC. Translating gives CASSSLTETQYF.

This clonotype was counted between two and nine times. V usage is TRBV27 and J usage is TRBJ2-7; 7 bases map to TRBD2. V dropped 6 bases and J dropped 4; count of bases not matched to a gene: 9. This CDR3 is built from 14 residues. Germline V gene sequence: CDR1 MNHEY, CDR2 SMNVEV (reference sequence). The CDR3 is CASRPAREFYEQYF. Here the CDR3 DNA reads TGTGCCAGCAGACCTGCGCGGGAGTTTTACGAGCAGTACTTC.

The chain joins TRBV20-1 to TRBJ2-1; no definite D call. CDR3 length: 17 amino acids. CDR1 is DFQATT and CDR2 is SNEGSKA in the germline V gene (reference sequence). Trimming pared 3 bases from V and 8 bases from J, leaving 26 bases between. The CDR3 protein is CSARSGVVSPRMDEQFF. In nucleotides, the CDR3 is TGCAGTGCTAGGAGTGGTGTTGTCAGCCCCCGGATGGATGAGCAGTTCTTC.

Written as DNA, the CDR3 is TGTGCCACCAGCAGGCCCCGGAGCGGGAGTGCCTCAGATACGCAGTATTTT. This sequence encodes CATSRPRSGSASDTQYF. The chain links TRBV15 to TRBJ2-3; 8 bases fit TRBD2. V dropped 3 bases and J dropped 4; count of bases not matched to a gene: 12. The CDR3 runs 17 residues. Per germline, CDR1 LNHNV and CDR2 YYDKDF (reference sequence).

V and J are TRBV29-1 and TRBJ2-4; D possibly uses TRBD1 or TRBD2 (5 bases each). The J call is uncertain, as TRBJ2-7 better fits the DNA end. CDR3 length: 12 amino acids. The germline CDR1 and CDR2 sequences are SQVTM and ANQGSEA. CDR3 amino acids: CSHSGAGGEQYF. The CDR3 DNA reads as TGCAGCCATTCCGGGGCAGGCGGCGAGCAGTACTTC.

The V call is TRBV18, the J call TRBJ2-7, with TRBD1 identical over 8 bases. CDR1 and CDR2 (germline): KGHSH, LQKENI. CDR3 size: 15 residues. V shed 1 base, J shed 3 bases, and the junction held 5 bases outside the gene matches. The CDR3, as DNA: TGTGCCAGCTCACCACTTAGCGGACAGGGCTACGAGCAGTACTTC. This translates into CASSPLSGQGYEQYF. Together with reference TRBV18 and TRBJ2-7, the CDR3 gives the full variable domain: NAGVMQNPRHLVRRRGQEARLRCSPMKGHSHVYWYRQLPEEGLKFMVYLQKENIIDESGMPKERFSAEFPKEGPSILRIQQVVRGDSAAYFCASSPLSGQGYEQYFGPGTRLTVT.

The V and J genes are TRBV7-9 and TRBJ2-3; 8 bases match TRBD1. There are 14 residues in the CDR3. V lost 1 base, J lost 9 bases, and 6 bases stayed unmatched. Germline V gene sequence: CDR1 SEHNR, CDR2 FQNEAQ (reference sequence). The CDR3 bases are TGTGCCAGCAGCTTAGTCGACAGGGGAATCACGCAGTATTTT. Residues: CASSLVDRGITQYF.

The rearrangement links TRBV7-2 to TRBJ2-4, with 8 bases fitting TRBD2. Trimming took 5 bases from V and 9 from J; bases not matched to a gene: 6. Germline loops: CDR1 SGHTA, CDR2 FQGNSA. This CDR3 contains 13 residues. This CDR3 reads CASSPGTSGIQYF. The CDR3 DNA follows: TGTGCCAGCAGCCCAGGTACTAGCGGCATTCAGTACTTC.